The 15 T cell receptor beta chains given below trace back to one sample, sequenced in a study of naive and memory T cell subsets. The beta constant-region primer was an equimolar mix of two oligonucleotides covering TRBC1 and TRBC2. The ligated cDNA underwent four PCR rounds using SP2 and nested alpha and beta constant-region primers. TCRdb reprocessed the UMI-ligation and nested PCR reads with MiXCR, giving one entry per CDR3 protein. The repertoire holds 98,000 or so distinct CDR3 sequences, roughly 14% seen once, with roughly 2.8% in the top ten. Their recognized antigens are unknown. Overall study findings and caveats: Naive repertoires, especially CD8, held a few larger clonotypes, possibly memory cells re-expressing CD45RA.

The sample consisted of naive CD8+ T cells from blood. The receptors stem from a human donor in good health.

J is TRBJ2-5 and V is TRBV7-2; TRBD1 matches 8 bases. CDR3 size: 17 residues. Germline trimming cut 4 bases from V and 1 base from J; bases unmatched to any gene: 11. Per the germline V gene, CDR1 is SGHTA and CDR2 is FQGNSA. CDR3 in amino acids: CASSSYGTGIFQETQYF. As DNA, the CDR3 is TGTGCCAGCAGCTCATACGGGACAGGAATTTTCCAAGAGACCCAGTACTTC.

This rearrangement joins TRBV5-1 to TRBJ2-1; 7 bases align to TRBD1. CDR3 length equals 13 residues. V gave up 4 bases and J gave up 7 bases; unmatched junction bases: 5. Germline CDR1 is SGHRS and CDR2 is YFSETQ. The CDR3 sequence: CASSPDRRNEQFF. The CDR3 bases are TGCGCCAGCAGCCCGGACAGGCGGAATGAGCAGTTCTTC.

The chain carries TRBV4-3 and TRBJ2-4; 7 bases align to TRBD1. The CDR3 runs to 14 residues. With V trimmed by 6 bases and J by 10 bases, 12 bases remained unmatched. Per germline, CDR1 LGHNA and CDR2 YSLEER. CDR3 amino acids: CASSPSGQKGIQYF. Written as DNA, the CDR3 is TGCGCCAGCAGTCCGTCGGGACAGAAAGGGATTCAGTACTTC.

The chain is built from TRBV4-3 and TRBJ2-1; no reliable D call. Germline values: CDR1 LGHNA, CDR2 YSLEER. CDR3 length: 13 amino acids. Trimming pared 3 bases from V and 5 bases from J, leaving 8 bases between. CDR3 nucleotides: TGCGCCAGCAGCCATGCGCGGAACAATGAGCAGTTCTTC. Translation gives CASSHARNNEQFF.

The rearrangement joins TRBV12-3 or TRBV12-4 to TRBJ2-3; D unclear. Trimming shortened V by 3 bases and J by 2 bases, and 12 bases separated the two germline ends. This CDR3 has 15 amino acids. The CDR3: CASSFGDLHTDTQYF. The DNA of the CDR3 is TGTGCCAGCAGTTTCGGAGACCTTCACACAGATACGCAGTATTTT.

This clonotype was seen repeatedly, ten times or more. In DNA form, the CDR3 reads TGTGCCAGCAGTTCTATCACCGGGGAGCTGTTTTTT. Translation: CASSSITGELFF. The genes are TRBV7-2 and TRBJ2-2, with D unresolved. This CDR3 has 12 residues. V was clipped by 6 bases and J by 4 bases, with 6 bases between them. Germline lookup yields CDR1 SGHTA and CDR2 FQGNSA.

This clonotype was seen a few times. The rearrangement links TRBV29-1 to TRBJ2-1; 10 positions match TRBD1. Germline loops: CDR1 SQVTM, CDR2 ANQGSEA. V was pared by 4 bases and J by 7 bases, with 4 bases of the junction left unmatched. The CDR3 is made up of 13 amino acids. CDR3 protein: CSVVTGGLNEQFF. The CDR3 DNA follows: TGCAGCGTTGTGACAGGGGGCCTTAATGAGCAGTTCTTC.

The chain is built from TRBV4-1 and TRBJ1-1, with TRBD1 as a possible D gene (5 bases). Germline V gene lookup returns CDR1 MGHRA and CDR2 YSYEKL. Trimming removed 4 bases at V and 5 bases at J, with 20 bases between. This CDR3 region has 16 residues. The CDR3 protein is CASSLNSYGAGTEAFF. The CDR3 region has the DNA TGCGCCAGCAGCCTGAACAGCTACGGCGCAGGGACTGAAGCTTTCTTT.

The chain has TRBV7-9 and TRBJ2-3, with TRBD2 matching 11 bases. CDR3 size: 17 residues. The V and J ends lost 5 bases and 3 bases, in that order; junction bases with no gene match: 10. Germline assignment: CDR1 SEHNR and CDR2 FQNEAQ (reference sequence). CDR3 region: CASSRRSGRASTDTQYF. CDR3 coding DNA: TGTGCCAGCAGCCGACGTAGCGGGAGGGCGAGTACAGATACGCAGTATTTT.

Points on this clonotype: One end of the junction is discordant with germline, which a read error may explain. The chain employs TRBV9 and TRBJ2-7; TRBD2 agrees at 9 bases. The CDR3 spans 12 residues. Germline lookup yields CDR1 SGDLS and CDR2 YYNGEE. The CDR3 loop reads CASSGSSGEQYF. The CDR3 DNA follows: TGTGCCAGTAGCGGGAGTTCTGGCGAGCAGTACTTC.

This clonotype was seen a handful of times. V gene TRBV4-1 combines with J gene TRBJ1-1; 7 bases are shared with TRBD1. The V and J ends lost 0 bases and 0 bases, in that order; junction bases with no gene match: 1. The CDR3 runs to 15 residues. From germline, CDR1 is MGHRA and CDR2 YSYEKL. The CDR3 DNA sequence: TGCGCCAGCAGCCAAGAGGACAGGTTGAACACTGAAGCTTTCTTT. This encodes CASSQEDRLNTEAFF.

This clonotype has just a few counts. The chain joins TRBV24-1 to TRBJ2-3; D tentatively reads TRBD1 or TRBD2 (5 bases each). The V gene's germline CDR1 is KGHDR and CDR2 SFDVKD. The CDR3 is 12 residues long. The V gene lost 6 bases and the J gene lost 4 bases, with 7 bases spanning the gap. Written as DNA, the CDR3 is TGTGCCACCAGTTTGGGGGCAGATACGCAGTATTTT. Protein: CATSLGADTQYF.

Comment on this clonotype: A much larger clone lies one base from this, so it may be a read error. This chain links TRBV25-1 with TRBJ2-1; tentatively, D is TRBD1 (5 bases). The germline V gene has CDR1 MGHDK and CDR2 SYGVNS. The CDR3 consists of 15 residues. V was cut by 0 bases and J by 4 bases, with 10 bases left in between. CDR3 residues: CASSEYDRPYNEQFF. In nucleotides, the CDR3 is TGTGCCAGCAGTGAATACGACAGACCGTACAATGAGCAGTTCTTC. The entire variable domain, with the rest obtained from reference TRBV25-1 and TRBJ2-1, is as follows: EADIYQTPRYLVIGTGKKITLECSQTMGHDKMYWYQQDPGMELHLIHYSYGVNSTEKGDLSSESTVSRIRTEHFPLTLESARPSHTSQYLCASSEYDRPYNEQFFGPGTRLTVL.

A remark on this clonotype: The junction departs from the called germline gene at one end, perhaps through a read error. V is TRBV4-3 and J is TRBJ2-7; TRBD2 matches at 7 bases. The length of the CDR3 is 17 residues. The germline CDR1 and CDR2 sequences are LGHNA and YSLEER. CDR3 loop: CAGSQANSGDYSYEQYF. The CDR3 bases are TGCGCCGGCAGCCAAGCTAACTCCGGGGACTACTCCTACGAGCAGTACTTC.

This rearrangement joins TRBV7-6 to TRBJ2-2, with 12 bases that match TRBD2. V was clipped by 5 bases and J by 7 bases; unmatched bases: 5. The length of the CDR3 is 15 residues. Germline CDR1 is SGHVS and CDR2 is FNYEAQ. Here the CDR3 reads CASSPGLAGFGELFF. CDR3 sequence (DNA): TGTGCCAGCAGCCCGGGACTAGCGGGCTTCGGGGAGCTGTTTTTT.